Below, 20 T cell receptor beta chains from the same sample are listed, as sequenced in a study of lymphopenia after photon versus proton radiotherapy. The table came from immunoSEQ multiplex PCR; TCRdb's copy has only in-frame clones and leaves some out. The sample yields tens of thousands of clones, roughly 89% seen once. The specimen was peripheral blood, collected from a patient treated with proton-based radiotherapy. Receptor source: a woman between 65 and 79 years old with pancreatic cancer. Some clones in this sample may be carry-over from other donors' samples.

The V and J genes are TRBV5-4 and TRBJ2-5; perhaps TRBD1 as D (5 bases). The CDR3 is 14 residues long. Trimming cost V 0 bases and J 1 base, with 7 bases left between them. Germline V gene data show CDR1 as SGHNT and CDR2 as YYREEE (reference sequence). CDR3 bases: TGTGCCAGCAGCTTGGCAGGGATCCAAGAGACCCAGTACTTC. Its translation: CASSLAGIQETQYF. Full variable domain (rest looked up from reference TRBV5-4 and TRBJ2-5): ETGVTQSPTHLIKTRGQQVTLRCSSQSGHNTVSWYQQALGQGPQFIFQYYREEENGRGNFPPRFSGLQFPNYSSELNVNALELDDSALYLCASSLAGIQETQYFGPGTRLLVL.

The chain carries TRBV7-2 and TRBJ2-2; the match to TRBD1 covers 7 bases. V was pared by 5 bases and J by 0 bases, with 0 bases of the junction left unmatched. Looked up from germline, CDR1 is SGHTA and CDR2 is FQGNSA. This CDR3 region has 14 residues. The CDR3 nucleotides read TGTGCCAGCAGCCAGGGGGCGAACACCGGGGAGCTGTTTTTT. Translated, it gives CASSQGANTGELFF.

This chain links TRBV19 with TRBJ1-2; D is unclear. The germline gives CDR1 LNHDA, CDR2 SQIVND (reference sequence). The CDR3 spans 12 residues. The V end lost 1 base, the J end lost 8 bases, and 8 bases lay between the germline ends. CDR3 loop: CASSIGAGGYTF. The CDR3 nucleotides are TGTGCCAGTAGTATAGGGGCTGGAGGCTACACCTTC.

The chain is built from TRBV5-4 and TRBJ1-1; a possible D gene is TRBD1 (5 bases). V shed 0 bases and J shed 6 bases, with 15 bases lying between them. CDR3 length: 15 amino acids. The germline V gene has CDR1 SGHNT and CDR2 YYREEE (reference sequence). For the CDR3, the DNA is TGTGCCAGCAGCTTGGGGCAGGGAACCCAACCTGAAGCTTTCTTT. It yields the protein CASSLGQGTQPEAFF. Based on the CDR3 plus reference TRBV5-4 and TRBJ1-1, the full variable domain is ETGVTQSPTHLIKTRGQQVTLRCSSQSGHNTVSWYQQALGQGPQFIFQYYREEENGRGNFPPRFSGLQFPNYSSELNVNALELDDSALYLCASSLGQGTQPEAFFGQGTRLTVV.

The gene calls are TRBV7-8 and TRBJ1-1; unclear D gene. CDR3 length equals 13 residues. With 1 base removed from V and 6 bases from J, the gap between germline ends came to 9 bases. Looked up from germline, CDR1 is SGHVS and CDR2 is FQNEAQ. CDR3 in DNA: TGTGCCAGCAGCTTAGGGATTATCGCTGAAGCTTTCTTT. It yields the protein CASSLGIIAEAFF.

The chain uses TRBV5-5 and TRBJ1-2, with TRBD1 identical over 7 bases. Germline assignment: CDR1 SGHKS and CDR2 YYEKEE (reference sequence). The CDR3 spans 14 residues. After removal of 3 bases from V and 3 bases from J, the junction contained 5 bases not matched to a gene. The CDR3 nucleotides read TGTGCCAGCAGCTACACCGGGACAGACTATGGCTACACCTTC. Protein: CASSYTGTDYGYTF. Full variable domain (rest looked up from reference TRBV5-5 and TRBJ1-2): DAGVTQSPTHLIKTRGQQVTLRCSPISGHKSVSWYQQVLGQGPQFIFQYYEKEERGRGNFPDRFSARQFPNYSSELNVNALLLGDSALYLCASSYTGTDYGYTFGSGTRLTVV.

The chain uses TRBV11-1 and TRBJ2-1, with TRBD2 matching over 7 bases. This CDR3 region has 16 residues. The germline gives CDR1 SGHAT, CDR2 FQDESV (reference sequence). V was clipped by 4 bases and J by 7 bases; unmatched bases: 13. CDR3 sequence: CASSSLREKHRNEQFF. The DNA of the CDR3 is TGTGCCAGCAGCTCTTTGCGGGAGAAACACAGGAATGAGCAGTTCTTC.

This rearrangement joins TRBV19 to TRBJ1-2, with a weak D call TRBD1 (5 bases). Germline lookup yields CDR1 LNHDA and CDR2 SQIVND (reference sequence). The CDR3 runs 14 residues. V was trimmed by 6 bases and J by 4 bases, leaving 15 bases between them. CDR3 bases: TGTGCCAGTAGACAGCCCGGGGCCGTCTATGGCTACACCTTC. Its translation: CASRQPGAVYGYTF.

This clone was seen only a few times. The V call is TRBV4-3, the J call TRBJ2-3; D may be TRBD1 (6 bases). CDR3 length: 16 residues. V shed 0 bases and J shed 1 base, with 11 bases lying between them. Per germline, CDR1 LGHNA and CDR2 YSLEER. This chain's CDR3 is CASSQEGASGTDTQYF. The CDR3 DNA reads TGCGCCAGCAGCCAAGAGGGGGCGTCTGGCACAGATACGCAGTATTTT.

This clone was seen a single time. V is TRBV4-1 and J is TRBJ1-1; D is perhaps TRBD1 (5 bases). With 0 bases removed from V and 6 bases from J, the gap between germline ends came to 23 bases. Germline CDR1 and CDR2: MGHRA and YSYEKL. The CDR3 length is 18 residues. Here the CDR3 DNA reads TGCGCCAGCAGCCAAGATCCCTGGGACCGAGGGAGACTCCCTGAAGCTTTCTTT. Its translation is CASSQDPWDRGRLPEAFF.

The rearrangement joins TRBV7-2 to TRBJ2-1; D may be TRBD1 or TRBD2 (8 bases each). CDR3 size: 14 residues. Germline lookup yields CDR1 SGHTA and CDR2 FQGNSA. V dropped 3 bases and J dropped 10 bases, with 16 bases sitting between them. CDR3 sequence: CASSFGSGTGEQFF. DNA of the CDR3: TGTGCCAGCAGCTTTGGTAGCGGGACAGGCGAGCAGTTCTTC.

The DNA for the CDR3 is TGTGCCAGCAGACTTCTTTCTAGCGGGGCCTACAATGAGCAGTTCTTC. It is translated as CASRLLSSGAYNEQFF. The chain links TRBV4-2 to TRBJ2-1, with TRBD2 matching 9 bases. The ends lost 6 bases at V and 2 bases at J; junction bases unmatched: 8. Per the germline V gene, CDR1 is LGHNA and CDR2 is YNFKEQ. The CDR3 totals 16 residues.

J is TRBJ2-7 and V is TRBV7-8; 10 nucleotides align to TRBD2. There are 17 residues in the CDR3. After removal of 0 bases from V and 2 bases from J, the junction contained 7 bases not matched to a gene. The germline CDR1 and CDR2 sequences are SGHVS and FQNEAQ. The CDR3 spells CASSLAVGTSATYEQYF. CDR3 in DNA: TGTGCCAGCAGCTTAGCGGTGGGGACTAGCGCCACCTACGAGCAGTACTTC. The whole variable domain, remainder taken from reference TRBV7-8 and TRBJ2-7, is GAGVSQSPRYKVAKRGQDVALRCDPISGHVSLFWYQQALGQGPEFLTYFQNEAQLDKSGLPSDRFFAERPEGSVSTLKIQRTQQEDSAVYLCASSLAVGTSATYEQYFGPGTRLTVT.

As DNA, the CDR3 is TGCAGCGTCCGTACAGGGGGGACCTACGAGCAGTACTTC. Residues: CSVRTGGTYEQYF. The J gene is TRBJ2-7, the V gene TRBV29-1; 8 bases fit TRBD1. The CDR3 spans 13 residues. Germline-derived CDR1 and CDR2 are SQVTM and ANQGSEA. Trimming removed 6 bases from V and 2 bases from J; junction bases left unmatched: 6.

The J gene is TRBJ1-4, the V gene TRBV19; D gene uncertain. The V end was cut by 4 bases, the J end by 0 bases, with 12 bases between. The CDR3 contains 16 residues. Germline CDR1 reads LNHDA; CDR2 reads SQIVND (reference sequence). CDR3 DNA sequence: TGTGCCAGTAGTAGGAGGGAGGGAGCAACTAATGAAAAACTGTTTTTT. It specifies CASSRREGATNEKLFF.

The CDR3 sequence: CASSLALASGGSDTQYF. The CDR3 DNA sequence: TGTGCCAGCAGCTTGGCCTTGGCTAGCGGGGGAAGTGATACGCAGTATTTT. The V gene is TRBV5-5, the J gene TRBJ2-3, with TRBD2 matching over 10 bases. Germline loops: CDR1 SGHKS, CDR2 YYEKEE (reference sequence). The trim removed 0 bases at V and 6 bases at J, leaving 10 bases unmatched. The CDR3 loop spans 17 amino acids.

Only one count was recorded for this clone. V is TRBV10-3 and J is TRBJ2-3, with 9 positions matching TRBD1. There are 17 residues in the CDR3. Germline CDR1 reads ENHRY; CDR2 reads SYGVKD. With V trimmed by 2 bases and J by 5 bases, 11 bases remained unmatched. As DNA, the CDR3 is TGTGCCATCAGTGAGGGGACAGGGAAGACAGTGGGAGATACGCAGTATTTT. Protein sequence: CAISEGTGKTVGDTQYF.

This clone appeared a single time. The CDR3 region is CASSTTGISNYGYTF. DNA for the CDR3: TGTGCCAGCAGTACGACAGGGATCTCTAACTATGGCTACACCTTC. The chain couples TRBV27 to TRBJ1-2; TRBD1 matches at 7 bases. This CDR3 is 15 amino acids long. CDR1 MNHEY and CDR2 SMNVEV come from the germline V gene (reference sequence). V was pared by 5 bases and J by 0 bases, with 6 bases of the junction left unmatched.

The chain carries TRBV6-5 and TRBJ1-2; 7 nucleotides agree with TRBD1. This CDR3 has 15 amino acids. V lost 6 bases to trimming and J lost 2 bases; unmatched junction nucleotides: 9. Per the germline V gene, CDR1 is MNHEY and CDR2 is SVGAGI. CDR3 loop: CASSRQGEYNYGYTF. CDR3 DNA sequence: TGTGCCAGCAGCCGACAGGGCGAATACAACTATGGCTACACCTTC.

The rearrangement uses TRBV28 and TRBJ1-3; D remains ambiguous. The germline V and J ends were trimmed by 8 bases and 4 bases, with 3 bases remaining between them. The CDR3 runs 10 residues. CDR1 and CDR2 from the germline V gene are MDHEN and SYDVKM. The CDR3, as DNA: TGTGCCAGCCTAGGAAACACCATATATTTT. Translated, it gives CASLGNTIYF.